Sequencing of this T cell receptor (beta chain) was carried out in a study of blood T cell repertoires in COVID-19. Study in general: Acute-phase and convalescent COVID-19 samples originated in the United States, Italy and Spain. The analysed material was cDNA or gDNA that came from T cells, B-cell-depleted T cells, or PBMCs.

Sequenced by immunoSEQ multiplex PCR; TCRdb stores in-frame clones only, minus some. The sample shows 150,000 to 200,000 clones, around 80% of them seen only once. Material for sequencing was peripheral blood. The TCR originated in a woman aged 80 or older with acute or convalescent COVID-19.

The CDR3 coding sequence is TGTGCCAGCAGTAGCGGGGGGTCCTACAATGAGCAGTTCTTC. Its translation: CASSSGGSYNEQFF. V is TRBV7-3 and J is TRBJ2-1, with 10 bases lining up with TRBD2. Trimming cost V 6 bases and J 1 base; bases outside gene matches: 0. Germline CDR1 reads SGHTA; CDR2 reads FQGTGA. There are 14 residues in the CDR3. Supplemented by reference TRBV7-3 and TRBJ2-1, the full variable domain reads GAGVSQTPSNKVTEKGKYVELRCDPISGHTALYWYRQSLGQGPEFLIYFQGTGAADDSGLPNDRFFAVRPEGSVSTLKIQRTERGDSAVYLCASSSGGSYNEQFFGPGTRLTVL.